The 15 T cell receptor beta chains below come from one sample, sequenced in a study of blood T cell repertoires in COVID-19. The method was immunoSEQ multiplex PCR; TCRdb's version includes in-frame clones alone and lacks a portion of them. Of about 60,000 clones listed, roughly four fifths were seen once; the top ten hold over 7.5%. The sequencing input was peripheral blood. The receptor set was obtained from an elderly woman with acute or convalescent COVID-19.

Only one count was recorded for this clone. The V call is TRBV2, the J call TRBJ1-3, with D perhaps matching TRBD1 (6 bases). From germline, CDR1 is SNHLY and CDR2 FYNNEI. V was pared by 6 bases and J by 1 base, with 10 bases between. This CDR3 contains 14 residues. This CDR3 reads CASRGDTSGNTIYF. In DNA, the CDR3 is TGTGCCAGCAGGGGGGACACTTCTGGAAACACCATATATTTT.

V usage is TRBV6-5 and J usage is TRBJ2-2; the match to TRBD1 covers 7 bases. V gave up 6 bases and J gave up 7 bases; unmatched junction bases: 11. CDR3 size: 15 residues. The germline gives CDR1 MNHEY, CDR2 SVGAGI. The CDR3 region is CASSQGDSPYGELFF. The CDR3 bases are TGTGCCAGCAGCCAAGGGGACAGTCCCTACGGGGAGCTGTTTTTT.

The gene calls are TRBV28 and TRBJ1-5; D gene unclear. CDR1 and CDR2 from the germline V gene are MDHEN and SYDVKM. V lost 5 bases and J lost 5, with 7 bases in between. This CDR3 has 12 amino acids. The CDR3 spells CASSLTDQPQHF. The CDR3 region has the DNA TGTGCCAGCAGTCTTACTGATCAGCCCCAGCATTTT.

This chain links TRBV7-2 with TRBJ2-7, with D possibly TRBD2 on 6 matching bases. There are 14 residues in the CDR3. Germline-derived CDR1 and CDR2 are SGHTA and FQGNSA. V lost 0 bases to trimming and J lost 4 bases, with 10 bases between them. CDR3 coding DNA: TGTGCCAGCAGCTTAGCGGGAGGCTTATACGAGCAGTACTTC. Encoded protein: CASSLAGGLYEQYF.

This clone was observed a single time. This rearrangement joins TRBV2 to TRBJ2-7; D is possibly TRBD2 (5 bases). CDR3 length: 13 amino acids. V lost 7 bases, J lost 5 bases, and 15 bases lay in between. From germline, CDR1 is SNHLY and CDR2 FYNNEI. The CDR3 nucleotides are TGTGCCAGCATGAGAACGGGGTCCAACGAGCAGTACTTC. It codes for CASMRTGSNEQYF.

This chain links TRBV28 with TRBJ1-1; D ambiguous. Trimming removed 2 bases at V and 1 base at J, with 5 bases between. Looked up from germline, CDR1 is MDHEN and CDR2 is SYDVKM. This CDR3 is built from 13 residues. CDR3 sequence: CASSLVGNTEAFF. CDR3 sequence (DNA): TGTGCCAGCAGTTTAGTCGGGAACACTGAAGCTTTCTTT.

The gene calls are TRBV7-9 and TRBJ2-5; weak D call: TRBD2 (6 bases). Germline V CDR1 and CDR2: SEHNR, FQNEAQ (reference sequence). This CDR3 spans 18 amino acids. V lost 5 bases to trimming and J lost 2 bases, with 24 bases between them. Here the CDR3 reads CASSPLGLITTLQETQYF. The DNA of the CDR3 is TGTGCCAGCAGCCCCCTGGGACTGATTACCACACTACAAGAGACCCAGTACTTC.

CDR3 sequence reads: CASSLETSTDEQFF. The DNA for the CDR3 is TGTGCCAGCAGCTTAGAAACTAGCACGGATGAGCAGTTCTTC. V and J are TRBV7-9 and TRBJ2-1, with D possibly being TRBD2 (6 bases). Germline CDR1 and CDR2: SEHNR and FQNEAQ (reference sequence). This CDR3 comprises 14 residues. V was trimmed by 1 base and J by 8 bases, leaving 12 bases between them. Supplemented by reference TRBV7-9 and TRBJ2-1, the full variable domain reads DTGVSQNPRHKITKRGQNVTFRCDPISEHNRLYWYRQTLGQGPEFLTYFQNEAQLEKSRLLSDRFSAERPKGSFSTLEIQRTEQGDSAMYLCASSLETSTDEQFFGPGTRLTVL.

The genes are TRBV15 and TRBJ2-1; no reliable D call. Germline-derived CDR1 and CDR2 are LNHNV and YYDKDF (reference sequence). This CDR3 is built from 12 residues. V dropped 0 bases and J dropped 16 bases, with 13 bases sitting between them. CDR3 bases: TGTGCCACCAGCAGAGATAGGCTGGGCAAATTCTTC. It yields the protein CATSRDRLGKFF.

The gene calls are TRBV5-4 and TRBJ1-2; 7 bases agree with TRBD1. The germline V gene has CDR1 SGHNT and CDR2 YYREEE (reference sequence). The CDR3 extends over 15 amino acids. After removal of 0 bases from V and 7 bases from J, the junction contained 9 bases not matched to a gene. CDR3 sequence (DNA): TGTGCCAGCAGCTTGGTAGGGCGGCAGGGGGTTGGCTACACCTTC. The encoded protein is CASSLVGRQGVGYTF.

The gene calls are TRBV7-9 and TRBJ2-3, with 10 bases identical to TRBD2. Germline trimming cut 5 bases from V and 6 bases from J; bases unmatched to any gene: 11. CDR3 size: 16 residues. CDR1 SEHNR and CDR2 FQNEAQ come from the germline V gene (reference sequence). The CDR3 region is CASSLSSGGGLDTQYF. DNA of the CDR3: TGTGCCAGCAGCCTGTCTAGCGGGGGCGGTCTGGATACGCAGTATTTT.

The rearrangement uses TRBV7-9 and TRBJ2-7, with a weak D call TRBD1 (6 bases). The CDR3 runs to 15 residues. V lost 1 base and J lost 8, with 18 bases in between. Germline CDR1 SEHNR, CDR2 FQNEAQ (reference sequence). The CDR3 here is CASSLVTGQALKQYF. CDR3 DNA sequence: TGTGCCAGCAGCTTAGTAACAGGGCAGGCCCTCAAGCAGTACTTC. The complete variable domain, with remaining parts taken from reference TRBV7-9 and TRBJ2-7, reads DTGVSQNPRHKITKRGQNVTFRCDPISEHNRLYWYRQTLGQGPEFLTYFQNEAQLEKSRLLSDRFSAERPKGSFSTLEIQRTEQGDSAMYLCASSLVTGQALKQYFGPGTRLTVT.

CDR3 region: CASKLSGDYGYTF. DNA of the CDR3: TGTGCCAGCAAACTTAGCGGTGACTATGGCTACACCTTC. The chain combines TRBV3-1 (or the pseudogene TRBV3-2) with TRBJ1-2; D uncertain. From germline, CDR1 is LGHDT and CDR2 YNNKEL (reference sequence). The ends were cut back, 7 bases at V and 3 bases at J, with 12 bases in the middle. The CDR3 is made up of 13 amino acids.

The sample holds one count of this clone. Here the CDR3 DNA reads TGCACCAGCAGCCAAGATAAAGTCTGGCGGGAGGGCCCTTCGTTTCAAGATACGCAGTATTTT. Translation gives CTSSQDKVWREGPSFQDTQYF. The chain has TRBV1 and TRBJ2-3; whether TRBD2, the table's D call, matches the DNA was not checked. TRBV1 is described as a pseudogene. This CDR3 has 21 residues.

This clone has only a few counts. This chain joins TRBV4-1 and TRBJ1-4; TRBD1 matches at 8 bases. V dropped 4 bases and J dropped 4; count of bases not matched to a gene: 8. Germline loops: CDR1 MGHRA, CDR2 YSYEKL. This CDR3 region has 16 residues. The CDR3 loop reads CASSPGQGRINEKLFF. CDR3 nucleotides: TGCGCCAGCAGCCCTGGACAGGGAAGGATTAATGAAAAACTGTTTTTT.